These 6 T cell receptor beta chains were sequenced from one sample in a study of blood T cell repertoires in COVID-19. Assay used: immunoSEQ multiplex PCR; TCRdb lists only in-frame clones, some missing. The profile covers roughly 140,000 clones, with approximately 86% appearing a single time and nearly 3% taken by the ten largest. Sample: peripheral blood. The source of these receptors is a woman in her thirties or forties with active or convalescent COVID-19.

The sample holds one count of this clone. The CDR3 DNA is TGTGCCAGCAGTTTATCGTCTGGGGGACAGGTGGATGGCTACACCTTC. Translated: CASSLSSGGQVDGYTF. The J gene is TRBJ1-2, the V gene TRBV27; the match to TRBD1 covers 8 bases. V lost 0 bases to trimming and J lost 6 bases; unmatched junction nucleotides: 9. Germline assignment: CDR1 MNHEY and CDR2 SMNVEV (reference sequence). The CDR3 runs 16 residues.

This rearrangement joins TRBV28 to TRBJ1-1; D is unresolved. From germline, CDR1 is MDHEN and CDR2 SYDVKM. V was trimmed by 3 bases and J by 0 bases, leaving 11 bases between them. The CDR3 is 15 amino acids. The CDR3 here is CASSLEVNMNTEAFF. The CDR3 bases are TGTGCCAGCAGTTTGGAGGTAAACATGAACACTGAAGCTTTCTTT.

This rearrangement joins TRBV5-6 to TRBJ1-3, with TRBD1 as a possible D gene (5 bases). The V and J ends lost 3 bases and 1 base respectively, with 14 bases between them. Per the germline V gene, CDR1 is SGHDT and CDR2 is YYEEEE. This CDR3 region has 16 residues. The CDR3 DNA follows: TGTGCCAGCAGCTCGAGACAGACATATTCTGGAAACACCATATATTTT. Protein: CASSSRQTYSGNTIYF.

This clone was recorded only once. The chain couples TRBV3-1 (or the pseudogene TRBV3-2) to TRBJ2-1; 11 bases agree with TRBD2. Germline lookup yields CDR1 LGHDT and CDR2 YNNKEL (reference sequence). V dropped 0 bases and J dropped 4; count of bases not matched to a gene: 5. The CDR3 runs 17 residues. The CDR3 here is CASSQDIAGGLYNEQFF. In DNA form, the CDR3 reads TGTGCCAGCAGCCAAGATATAGCGGGGGGGCTATACAATGAGCAGTTCTTC.

The V call is TRBV7-6, the J call TRBJ2-7; possibly TRBD2 for D (6 bases). Trimming took 1 base from V and 3 from J, leaving 19 bases between them. The CDR3 runs to 17 residues. The V gene's germline CDR1 is SGHVS and CDR2 FNYEAQ. The CDR3 region has the DNA TGTGCCAGCAGCTTAGGGTGGAGGGTTAGGTTGTTCTACGAGCAGTACTTC. This gives the protein CASSLGWRVRLFYEQYF.

J is TRBJ1-1 and V is TRBV10-3; 8 positions match TRBD1. The CDR3 consists of 14 residues. Unmatched junction bases numbered 9, after V lost 6 bases and J lost 6 bases. CDR1 is ENHRY and CDR2 is SYGVKD in the germline V gene. The CDR3 protein is CAIRIDRGPAEAFF. The CDR3 region has the DNA TGTGCCATCAGAATTGACAGGGGCCCGGCTGAAGCTTTCTTT.